This T cell receptor (beta chain) came from a study of CD8 T cells in ankylosing spondylitis. Whole-study findings and limits: Disease-linked clones, CD8+, were relatively rare in peripheral blood. A TCR beta motif of eight highly homologous variants appeared characteristic of ankylosing spondylitis blood. It was reported that disease-linked clones were significantly enriched in matched ankylosing spondylitis synovial fluid.

V was cut by 6 bases and J by 7 bases, with 15 bases left in between. The V gene's germline CDR1 is SNHLY and CDR2 FYNNEI. The CDR3 length is 14 residues. This clonotype was picked up one time. Its antigen is unknown. Construction of TCR beta libraries was performed using quantitative 5'-RACE with molecular barcodes. Using its own MiXCR run on the 5' RACE reads, TCRdb lists one record per CDR3 protein. The sample lists 300,000 to 350,000 distinct CDR3 sequences, around 10% seen once, with roughly 9% in the top ten. The specimen sequenced was blood, either unsorted or a sorted T cell fraction (not recorded which). The TCR was taken from a female donor with ankylosing spondylitis or in good health (not recorded which). V gene TRBV2 combines with J gene TRBJ2-2, with TRBD2 as a possible D gene (6 bases). The CDR3 sequence is CASRPLAFGGELFF. In DNA form, the CDR3 reads TGTGCCAGCAGGCCGCTAGCGTTCGGCGGGGAGCTGTTTTTT.